The 30 T cell receptor beta chains in this list originate from one sample, sequenced in a study of cytomegalovirus exposure and HLA in healthy donors (dated by TCRdb to 2016 to 2017). The library relied on the immunoSEQ multiplex PCR assay. The immuneACCESS repertoire file appears here via TCRdb, limited to in-frame rearrangements. These files lack a portion of the clones; in checked studies, under half of the deficit traces to unresolved V genes, and the cause of the others is not known. The sample table shows 260,000 or so clones, and less than 95% are seen once. The ten most abundant clones make up just over 3% of the sample. Sequencing was carried out using PBMCs. The receptor source for this set is a woman between 25 and 40 years old in good health and CMV-seronegative.

The chain combines TRBV5-1 with TRBJ2-3, with D hard to call. This CDR3 contains 11 residues. Trimming pared 5 bases from V and 8 bases from J, leaving 9 bases between. CDR1 is SGHRS and CDR2 is YFSETQ in the germline V gene. The CDR3 DNA follows: TGCGCCAGCAGTATTGATCGTACGCAGTATTTT. Its translation is CASSIDRTQYF.

The rearrangement joins TRBV7-6 to TRBJ1-1, with D maybe TRBD1 (5 bases). The ends were cut back, 7 bases at V and 4 bases at J, with 16 bases in the middle. The germline V gene encodes CDR1 SGHVS and CDR2 FNYEAQ. The CDR3 runs 14 residues. The CDR3 is CASTQTRGSTEAFF. Here the CDR3 DNA reads TGTGCCAGCACCCAAACCCGGGGGAGCACTGAAGCTTTCTTT.

Here the CDR3 reads CASSEPGQGKGTEAFF. CDR3 nucleotide sequence: TGTGCCAGCAGTGAACCGGGACAGGGCAAGGGCACTGAAGCTTTCTTT. The rearrangement joins TRBV6-1 to TRBJ1-1; 9 bases agree with TRBD1. This CDR3 spans 16 amino acids. The V segment lost 2 bases and the J segment 4 bases; nucleotides outside the gene matches: 8. Germline V gene lookup returns CDR1 MNHNS and CDR2 SASEGT.

This chain joins TRBV15 and TRBJ2-1; 7 bases line up with TRBD1. From germline, CDR1 is LNHNV and CDR2 YYDKDF (reference sequence). This CDR3 is built from 16 residues. The junction had 11 bases not matched to a gene; V was cut back by 5 bases and J by 4 bases. CDR3 region: CATSGHRDRLYNEQFF. The CDR3 DNA reads TGTGCCACCAGCGGACACCGGGACAGACTGTACAATGAGCAGTTCTTC.

The chain recombines TRBV6-1 with TRBJ2-7, with D perhaps given as TRBD1 or TRBD2 (5 bases each). Germline assignment: CDR1 MNHNS and CDR2 SASEGT. The CDR3 loop spans 14 amino acids. V gave up 1 base and J gave up 4 bases, with 11 bases separating them. As DNA, the CDR3 is TGTGCCAGCAGTGAAGAGAGGGGATGGTACGAGCAGTACTTC. It encodes CASSEERGWYEQYF.

V is TRBV28 and J is TRBJ1-4; D is unresolved. The germline V and J ends were trimmed by 2 bases and 6 bases, with 7 bases remaining between them. CDR1 and CDR2 from the germline V gene are MDHEN and SYDVKM. This CDR3 is 13 amino acids long. The CDR3: CASSLSRDEKLFF. The CDR3 nucleotides are TGTGCCAGCAGTTTAAGCCGGGATGAAAAACTGTTTTTT. Complete variable domain (other parts from reference TRBV28 and TRBJ1-4): DVKVTQSSRYLVKRTGEKVFLECVQDMDHENMFWYRQDPGLGLRLIYFSYDVKMKEKGDIPEGYSVSREKKERFSLILESASTNQTSMYLCASSLSRDEKLFFGSGTQLSVL.

The chain has TRBV2 and TRBJ1-4; the D gene is possibly TRBD1 (6 bases). The CDR3 has 15 amino acids. Trimming removed 1 base at V and 8 bases at J, with 14 bases between. Germline V lookup: CDR1 SNHLY, CDR2 FYNNEI. CDR3 in DNA: TGTGCCAGCAGTGAAGTGGGGGCCAGAGGAGAAAAACTGTTTTTT. Translating it yields CASSEVGARGEKLFF.

The chain has TRBV2 and TRBJ2-5, with 8 bases lining up with TRBD1. V shed 3 bases and J 5 bases; nucleotides not matched to a gene: 2. CDR1 is SNHLY, CDR2 FYNNEI, per germline. This CDR3 has 13 residues. CDR3 in amino acids: CASSDRGPETQYF. DNA for the CDR3: TGTGCCAGCAGTGACAGGGGGCCGGAGACCCAGTACTTC.

This rearrangement joins TRBV20-1 to TRBJ2-5, with D unresolved. The germline V and J ends were trimmed by 6 bases and 9 bases, with 5 bases remaining between them. The germline gives CDR1 DFQATT, CDR2 SNEGSKA (reference sequence). This CDR3 is 8 amino acids long. As DNA, the CDR3 is TGCAGTGCCCGAGCCCAGTACTTC. Amino acids: CSARAQYF.

A few counts support this clone. V usage is TRBV14 and J usage is TRBJ2-7, with TRBD2 as a possible D gene (5 bases). Trimming took off 5 bases at V and 2 bases at J, with 13 bases between the two ends. Per germline, CDR1 SGHDN and CDR2 FVKESK. The CDR3 sequence is 14 residues long. The CDR3 nucleotides are TGTGCCAGCAGCTTCGGGGTGCTCGCCTACGAGCAGTACTTC. The encoded protein is CASSFGVLAYEQYF.

V gene TRBV28 combines with J gene TRBJ2-7, with 9 bases fitting TRBD1. From germline, CDR1 is MDHEN and CDR2 SYDVKM. V gave up 3 bases and J gave up 2 bases; unmatched junction bases: 11. This CDR3 is 17 amino acids long. Here the CDR3 reads CASSLPEETGGPYEQYF. The DNA for the CDR3 is TGTGCCAGCAGTTTGCCCGAGGAGACAGGGGGACCCTACGAGCAGTACTTC.

The chain combines TRBV6-5 with TRBJ2-7; the D is unclear. The CDR3 runs to 14 residues. CDR1 and CDR2 from the germline V gene are MNHEY and SVGAGI. Trimming took off 0 bases at V and 1 base at J, with 7 bases between the two ends. DNA of the CDR3: TGTGCCAGCAGTTACTCGATGGTATCCTACGAGCAGTACTTC. Its translation: CASSYSMVSYEQYF.

The chain joins TRBV2 to TRBJ2-1; 8 nucleotides align to TRBD1. The V segment lost 2 bases and the J segment 9 bases; nucleotides outside the gene matches: 9. The CDR3 runs to 15 residues. CDR1 and CDR2 (germline): SNHLY, FYNNEI. DNA of the CDR3: TGTGCCAGCAGTGAAAGGACAGGGCCATCGTTTGAGCAGTTCTTC. Its translation: CASSERTGPSFEQFF.

The rearrangement uses TRBV7-6 and TRBJ2-6, with a tentative D call TRBD1 (5 bases). V shed 5 bases and J shed 0 bases, with 17 bases lying between them. Germline V gene sequence: CDR1 SGHVS, CDR2 FNYEAQ. The CDR3 totals 18 residues. CDR3 DNA: TGTGCCAGCAGCGAACCCGGACACCCAAGCTCTGGGGCCAACGTCCTGACTTTC. Translation: CASSEPGHPSSGANVLTF.

V and J are TRBV28 and TRBJ2-5, with D possibly TRBD1 on 6 matching bases. The germline gives CDR1 MDHEN, CDR2 SYDVKM. The CDR3 covers 15 residues. Trimming pared 5 bases from V and 2 bases from J, leaving 15 bases between. The CDR3 loop is CASSLPGQSQETQYF. Here the CDR3 DNA reads TGTGCCAGCAGTCTGCCAGGACAGAGTCAAGAGACCCAGTACTTC.

The rearrangement links TRBV6-5 to TRBJ2-3; 9 bases fit TRBD1. Germline values: CDR1 MNHEY, CDR2 SVGAGI. CDR3 length: 14 amino acids. The trim removed 5 bases at V and 4 bases at J, leaving 4 bases unmatched. CDR3 sequence reads: CASSPDRGSDTQYF. CDR3 nucleotide sequence: TGTGCCAGCAGTCCCGACAGGGGGTCAGATACGCAGTATTTT.

The rearrangement links TRBV5-4 to TRBJ1-1; D ambiguous. Per germline, CDR1 SGHNT and CDR2 YYREEE (reference sequence). Trimming cost V 3 bases and J 4 bases, with 16 bases left between them. This CDR3 comprises 15 residues. CDR3 residues: CASSSGGSIITEAFF. Written as DNA, the CDR3 is TGTGCCAGCAGCTCAGGCGGAAGTATTATCACTGAAGCTTTCTTT.

This clone has just one count. The genes are TRBV7-9 and TRBJ1-2; TRBD1 matches at 10 bases. This CDR3 is 14 amino acids long. Trimming at V came to 5 bases and at J to 5 bases, leaving 5 bases not matched to a gene. In germline, CDR1 is SEHNR, CDR2 FQNEAQ (reference sequence). The CDR3 loop reads CASSPGTGVYGYTF. The CDR3 nucleotides read TGTGCCAGCAGCCCCGGGACAGGGGTGTATGGCTACACCTTC.

The chain links TRBV6-6 to TRBJ1-5, with TRBD1 identical over 9 bases. V shed 4 bases, J shed 6 bases, and the junction held 7 bases outside the gene matches. Per the germline V gene, CDR1 is MNHNY and CDR2 is SVGAGI (reference sequence). The CDR3 consists of 15 residues. The CDR3, as DNA: TGTGCCAGCAGTTCACAGGGGGCGCGGGCTCAGCCCCAGCATTTT. Protein: CASSSQGARAQPQHF.

V and J are TRBV13 and TRBJ2-3; 10 bases agree with TRBD2. CDR1 and CDR2 (germline): PRHDT, FYEKMQ (reference sequence). The CDR3 runs to 17 residues. V lost 1 base to trimming and J lost 1 base; unmatched junction nucleotides: 5. For the CDR3, the DNA is TGTGCCAGCAGCTTAGTCCCCGGGACTAGCGGCACAGATACGCAGTATTTT. This translates into CASSLVPGTSGTDTQYF. The entire variable domain, with the rest obtained from reference TRBV13 and TRBJ2-3, is as follows: AAGVIQSPRHLIKEKRETATLKCYPIPRHDTVYWYQQGPGQDPQFLISFYEKMQSDKGSIPDRFSAQQFSDYHSELNMSSLELGDSALYFCASSLVPGTSGTDTQYFGPGTRLTVL.

V and J are TRBV27 and TRBJ2-5; D is possibly TRBD1 or TRBD2 (5 bases each). Looked up from germline, CDR1 is MNHEY and CDR2 is SMNVEV (reference sequence). V was trimmed by 5 bases and J by 4 bases, leaving 14 bases between them. CDR3 length equals 14 residues. The CDR3 reads CASSLMVGGETQYF. CDR3 bases: TGTGCCAGCAGTCTCATGGTTGGGGGAGAGACCCAGTACTTC.

V and J are TRBV19 and TRBJ1-5, with TRBD1 matching over 11 bases. The germline CDR1 and CDR2 sequences are LNHDA and SQIVND (reference sequence). V lost 5 bases and J lost 6; bases outside the gene matches: 6. The CDR3 is 15 residues long. CDR3 region: CASSWSGQGAQPQHF. For the CDR3, the DNA is TGTGCCAGTAGTTGGTCCGGACAGGGGGCTCAGCCCCAGCATTTT.

The sample holds one count of this clone. This chain uses TRBV12-5 with TRBJ2-5; 12 nucleotides agree with TRBD2. The germline V gene encodes CDR1 LGHNT and CDR2 FRNRAP. There are 18 residues in the CDR3. Trimming removed 1 base from V and 4 bases from J; junction bases left unmatched: 10. The CDR3, as DNA: TGTGCTAGTGGTTTGGACCTGCCCCTAGCGGGAGGGTTAGAGACCCAGTACTTC. This gives the protein CASGLDLPLAGGLETQYF.

This chain uses TRBV7-2 with TRBJ2-1, with D tentatively TRBD2 (5 bases). CDR3 length: 13 residues. Trimming pared 1 base from V and 7 bases from J, leaving 8 bases between. Germline V gives CDR1 SGHTA, CDR2 FQGNSA. CDR3 protein: CASSLVTTNEQFF. Here the CDR3 DNA reads TGTGCCAGCAGCTTAGTGACTACGAATGAGCAGTTCTTC.

This chain uses TRBV9 with TRBJ2-2; 12 nucleotides line up with TRBD2. The junction had 7 bases not matched to a gene; V was cut back by 0 bases and J by 4 bases. From germline, CDR1 is SGDLS and CDR2 YYNGEE. The CDR3 is 18 residues long. The CDR3 loop reads CASSVGLAGGPGTGELFF. CDR3 nucleotides: TGTGCCAGCAGCGTAGGGCTAGCGGGAGGGCCAGGCACCGGGGAGCTGTTTTTT.

As DNA, the CDR3 is TGTGCCAGTACCCCACGGGGAACCAACTATGGCTACACCTTC. The encoded protein is CASTPRGTNYGYTF. The chain has TRBV19 and TRBJ1-2; D not resolved. The CDR3 loop spans 14 amino acids. V was shortened by 7 bases and J by 2 bases, with 14 bases between the two germline ends. Germline loops: CDR1 LNHDA, CDR2 SQIVND (reference sequence).

The V and J genes are TRBV4-3 and TRBJ2-7; tentatively, D is TRBD2 (5 bases). V was clipped by 1 base and J by 0 bases, with 10 bases between them. The CDR3 consists of 15 residues. Germline CDR1 is LGHNA and CDR2 is YSLEER. This chain's CDR3 is CASSQGVGVSYEQYF. CDR3 DNA: TGCGCCAGCAGCCAAGGGGTGGGAGTCTCCTACGAGCAGTACTTC.

The chain links TRBV5-4 to TRBJ2-7; TRBD2 matches 9 bases. CDR3 length equals 14 residues. V lost 1 base, J lost 6 bases, and 5 bases stayed unmatched. Germline values: CDR1 SGHNT, CDR2 YYREEE (reference sequence). The CDR3 DNA is TGTGCCAGCAGCTTGATGGCGCGGGAGGGCGAGCAGTACTTC. It is translated as CASSLMAREGEQYF.

The chain links TRBV4-3 to TRBJ2-1, with 7 bases fitting TRBD2. The ends lost 1 base at V and 10 bases at J; junction bases unmatched: 4. The CDR3 loop spans 13 amino acids. The V gene's germline CDR1 is LGHNA and CDR2 YSLEER. In nucleotides, the CDR3 is TGCGCCAGCAGCCAAGCGACGGGACTAGAGCAGTTCTTC. It codes for CASSQATGLEQFF.

The J gene is TRBJ2-3, the V gene TRBV7-2; TRBD1 agrees at 7 bases. The CDR3 consists of 14 residues. Per the germline V gene, CDR1 is SGHTA and CDR2 is FQGNSA. V was pared by 7 bases and J by 5 bases, with 9 bases of the junction left unmatched. Here the CDR3 reads CASNFDRAEDTQYF. Written as DNA, the CDR3 is TGTGCCAGCAACTTTGACAGGGCTGAAGATACGCAGTATTTT.